The rows below give T cell receptor beta chains drawn from one sample of a study of neurological immune-mediated disorders. MiXCR was run by TCRdb on the 5' RACE reads, yielding one entry per CDR3 protein. This table has 120,000 or so distinct CDR3 sequences, roughly 3.2% appearing once. The sequencing input was PBMCs. All receptors derive from a woman aged 25 to 39 with multiple sclerosis. Each CDR3 is given with its conserved first and last residue. The order of the fields is J gene, D gene, clone size, V gene, CDR3 protein, CDR3 DNA. The D gene is left open where the match is weak. Where a row states a size, it is once, few, many or the class of an expanded clone; other rows omit it.

TRBJ2-3 - many TRBV5-1 CASSRPTTRDSTDTQYF TGCGCCAGCAGTCGCCCCACCACACGTGATAGCACAGATACGCAGTATTTT
TRBJ2-1 - many TRBV6-6 CASSYEGYNEQFF TGTGCCAGCAGTTACGAAGGGTACAATGAGCAGTTCTTC
TRBJ1-2 - many TRBV7-2 CASTLNTQASGYTF TGTGCCAGCACCCTTAATACACAGGCCTCCGGCTACACCTTC
TRBJ2-1 - many TRBV29-1 CSVEPWAGGGEQFF TGCAGCGTTGAGCCCTGGGCTGGGGGCGGTGAGCAGTTCTTC
TRBJ2-2 - many TRBV20-1 CSGQRRSPGELFF TGCAGTGGACAGCGGCGTTCTCCCGGGGAGCTGTTTTTT
TRBJ2-7 TRBD1 many TRBV12-3/TRBV12-4 CASSPTGTGDTYEQYF TGTGCCAGCAGTCCAACCGGGACAGGGGATACCTACGAGCAGTACTTC
TRBJ2-3 - many TRBV6-2/TRBV6-3 CASTEDTLRFTDTQYF TGTGCCAGCACCGAGGACACCCTAAGGTTCACAGATACGCAGTATTTT
TRBJ1-1 - many TRBV2 CASSEGTARPPVTEAFF TGTGCCAGCAGTGAAGGAACGGCAAGGCCTCCGGTCACTGAAGCTTTCTTT
TRBJ2-7 - many TRBV6-2/TRBV6-3 CASSYLWGYEQYF TGTGCCAGCAGTTACTTATGGGGCTACGAGCAGTACTTC
TRBJ2-2 TRBD2 many TRBV27 CASSLSPKLAVNTGELFF TGTGCCAGCAGTTTATCGCCGAAACTAGCGGTGAACACCGGGGAGCTGTTTTTT
TRBJ1-2 - many TRBV5-6 CASSLNRRNYGYTF TGTGCCAGCAGCTTAAACAGGAGAAACTATGGCTACACCTTC
TRBJ1-4 - many TRBV15 CATSPSWGKLEKLFF TGTGCCACCAGCCCAAGTTGGGGGAAGCTTGAAAAACTGTTTTTT
TRBJ2-1 - many TRBV6-5 CASSYLGEQFF TGTGCCAGCAGTTATCTGGGTGAGCAGTTCTTC
TRBJ1-5 - many TRBV5-1 CASSLAGDSNQPQHF TGCGCCAGCAGCTTGGCAGGGGATAGCAATCAGCCCCAGCATTTT
TRBJ1-2 TRBD1 many TRBV20-1 CSARRTGGGENYGYTF TGCAGTGCTCGCCGGACAGGGGGAGGGGAAAACTATGGCTACACCTTC
TRBJ1-6 - - TRBV19 CASSIKRDWTVNSPLHF TGTGCCAGTAGTATTAAGCGTGATTGGACAGTCAATTCACCCCTCCACTTT
TRBJ1-3 TRBD1 many TRBV10-3 CAIRGQVSGNTIYF TGTGCCATCAGGGGACAGGTCTCTGGAAACACCATATATTTT
TRBJ2-7 - many TRBV20-1 CSTSVRGRSYEQYF -
TRBJ2-1 TRBD1 many TRBV9 CASSADRNEQFF TGTGCCAGCAGCGCGGACAGGAATGAGCAGTTCTTC
TRBJ2-7 - many TRBV14 CASSQETPGGEQYF TGTGCCAGCAGCCAAGAAACTCCGGGTGGCGAGCAGTACTTC
TRBJ2-6 TRBD1 many TRBV3-1 CASSATRGWGLSGANVLTF TGTGCCAGCAGCGCAACCAGGGGGTGGGGGCTCTCTGGGGCCAACGTCCTGACTTTC
TRBJ1-1 - many TRBV5-1 CASSLGNKNTEAFF TGCGCCAGCAGCCTTGGAAACAAGAACACTGAAGCTTTCTTT